This T cell receptor beta chain was recorded in a study of PD-1 blockade in classical Hodgkin lymphoma. Findings and limits, study-wide: Why repertoires differed is undefined; disease activity or prior therapy possibly contributed. When set against healthy donors, newly diagnosed patients were reported to show lower baseline TCR diversity.

Time point: newly diagnosed, previously untreated cHL patient sample. Researchers used newly diagnosed, untreated classical Hodgkin lymphoma PBMCs for comparison. The V end lost 1 base, the J end lost 0 bases, and 6 bases lay between the germline ends. The germline V gene encodes CDR1 SEHNR and CDR2 FQNEAQ (reference sequence). This CDR3 is 15 amino acids long. The repertoire was sequenced with immunoSEQ multiplex PCR; TCRdb's copy has only in-frame clones and lacks some. The sample contains about 46,000 clones, under 95% of which appear only once. A remark on this clone: Its matching antigen is unknown.

The specimen sequenced was peripheral blood mononuclear cells (PBMCs). This receptor was identified in a human donor with classical Hodgkin lymphoma. The chain couples TRBV7-9 to TRBJ2-2, with D tentatively TRBD1 or TRBD2 (5 bases each). The CDR3 here is CASSLGGPNTGELFF. CDR3 DNA: TGTGCCAGCAGCTTAGGGGGACCGAACACCGGGGAGCTGTTTTTT.